Listed here is a single T cell receptor (beta chain). Its target antigen remains unknown. It has no much larger one-base neighbor in the sample; base qualities were not kept. Separate amplification of TCR alpha and beta chain libraries was performed from the second PCR step onward. Donor CMV status was determined by IFNgamma production from CD4+ T cells after overnight stimulation of fresh PBMCs with CMV viral lysate. CD4 T cells were positively selected with Miltenyi beads, followed by positive selection of CD8 T cells from the CD4-negative fraction. Cells were stained for CD3, CD4, CD8, CD45RA, CD27 and a live/dead dye and were sorted on a BD Aria II into four subsets based on CD45RA and CD27. Blood was obtained from a few healthy volunteers, and the blood from each volunteer was fractionated into CD4 and CD8 T cells and subsequently into four differentiation subsets. Approximately 120 ml of peripheral blood was collected from each donor, and PBMC were isolated by Ficoll-Paque PLUS density-gradient centrifugation. The sorted cells were lysed in RLT buffer, after which RNA was extracted using a Qiagen RNeasy kit and kept at -80 degrees C.

Receptor amplification or capture employed UMI-ligation and nested PCR. An equimolar mix of two oligonucleotides covering both TRBC1 and TRBC2 was used as the beta constant-region primer. The ligated cDNA went through four rounds of PCR with nested alpha and beta constant-region primers together with the SP2 primer. A single-stranded oligonucleotide bearing the SP2 primer plus a 12-nucleotide UMI was ligated onto the 3' end of the cDNA by T4 RNA ligase 1. The ligation reaction was kept at 16 degrees C for roughly 19-24 hours. To avoid over-amplification, PCR2 was usually performed as a SYBR Green qPCR and halted once a predetermined threshold was reached. Apart from the first purification, every purification step used Agencourt AMPure XP magnetic beads. Libraries were quantified by Qubit and checked on a TapeStation, where a main peak was expected near 650 bp. Sequencing of the pooled libraries was done on an Illumina MiSeq using v2 2x251 paired-end kits, which typically yielded roughly 0.95-2.3 million reads per sample. Each sample's library went into the pool at 4 to 4.5 nM, and about 5-8% PhiX was added to help with cluster recognition. Per the original workflow: Using tag matching that tolerated one base-pair mismatch, Decombinator assigned V and J genes to FASTQ reads that had been processed by Demultiplexor. Collapsinator used UMIs to correct both sequencing errors and frequency errors arising from PCR heterogeneity. TCRs were translated and CDR3s were extracted from the conserved cysteine to the FGXG phenylalanine by CDR3Translator, with non-productive sequences being flagged. Repertoires were subsampled to equal numbers of UMI-defined TCRs before Gini, Shannon entropy and inverse Simpson indices were calculated. Within the linear range, a power law was fitted to clonotype abundance distributions using maximum likelihood. When run on a single naive CD8 sample, MIGEC and the pipeline yielded similar UMI counts, similar unique TCR numbers and similar clonal distributions. Repertoires were searched for approximately 7,000 CMV-associated CDR3 sequences compiled from VDJdb and a published dataset. The public reads were reanalyzed by TCRdb: fastp trimming at Q25, MiXCR alignment, in-frame beta chains only. Duplicate CDR3 protein sequences are folded into a single record with the most common DNA and genes. The V and J calls and clone size come from TCRdb's table, not from the authors' own analysis. Counted in this sample were around 130,000 distinct CDR3 sequences; 36% of them appeared once. The ten biggest clones cover around 0.92% of the sample.

The germline V gene yields MDHEN for CDR1 and SYDVKM for CDR2. V loses 10 bases of germline sequence and J loses 3 bases, and the interval between the two ends is 20 bases. The CDR3 contains 15 residues, cysteine and phenylalanine counted. Of the read, only the CDR3 DNA is kept; its 45 bases are in frame from base 1. This sample was taken from a study of naive and memory T cell subsets (dated by TCRdb to the late 2010s). With regard to the full study: An open-source, UMI-based TCR alpha and beta sequencing pipeline was applied to sorted naive and memory peripheral blood T cell subsets. RNA was DNase-treated and reverse transcribed with TCR constant-region primers, mostly using SuperScript III. The functional CMV T cell responses agreed completely with IgG serology results.

Beyond this particular receptor, the publication reports: After error correction, over 90% of naive TCR sequences appeared only once, giving much steeper abundance distributions than memory subsets. RNA-based TCR counts may be influenced by expression changes linked to T cell activation and differentiation. In both CD4 and CD8 cells, going from naive through CM, EM and EMRA, the Gini index went up while Shannon and inverse Simpson diversity went down. A clonotype was defined as a single alpha or beta chain sequence rather than as a paired alpha/beta receptor. A power law was followed by TCR abundance, with an exponent that differed between naive and memory subsets but was consistent across the three individuals. The repertoire findings for the naive and memory subsets could not be validated against a ground truth because none was available.

The clonotype comes from a human donor in good health. The sequenced sample consisted of central memory CD4+ T cells from blood. According to the study, the label for this sample's cell subset or site signals: central memory, CD45RA- CD27+. The chain couples TRBV28 to TRBJ2-3; the D gene may be TRBD1 or TRBD2, since each aligns over 7 bases. The CDR3 protein: CATASGGARTDTQYF. The DNA is as follows: TGTGCCACTGCGTCAGGGGGGGCGAGGACAGATACGCAGTATTTT. With the portions outside the CDR3 filled from the reference TRBV28 and TRBJ2-3 genes, the complete variable region becomes DVKVTQSSRYLVKRTGEKVFLECVQDMDHENMFWYRQDPGLGLRLIYFSYDVKMKEKGDIPEGYSVSREKKERFSLILESASTNQTSMYLCATASGGARTDTQYFGPGTRLTVL.